This TCR beta chain was obtained from a study of siplizumab effects on memory and regulatory T cells. Measured with immunoSEQ multiplex PCR; TCRdb has only the in-frame clones, and not every one. In the table there are 62,000 or so clones, roughly 83% of which are singletons. Germline CDR1 is SGHDT and CDR2 is YYEEEE. The CDR3 runs to 15 residues. The germline V and J ends were trimmed by 4 bases and 7 bases, with 21 bases remaining between them. This clone has just a few counts. Source material: memory CD4+ T cells sorted from blood. The receptor was isolated from a human donor in good health. The chain employs TRBV5-6 and TRBJ2-7; the D gene is possibly TRBD2 (6 bases). The CDR3 DNA reads TGTGCCAGCAGCCTTTCCGGGGGTTACAAAGGGGAGCAGTACTTC. It codes for CASSLSGGYKGEQYF.